This record looks at one T cell receptor (beta chain) sequence and its context. This clonotype was counted many times. Its antigen is not yet known. Base quality data are lacking; no much larger clone is found one base away. The sample comes from a study of molecular identifiers for immune sequencing clone quantification (dated by TCRdb to 2017 to 2018). Regarding the complete study: For a replicate experiment, RNA from roughly 21,000 or 96,000 naive CD8 T cells was divided into five aliquots, of which four were sequenced. CD8 T cells were used in a methods study to benchmark molecular-identifier clustering-based TCR repertoire sequencing (MIDCIRS) and TCR RNA copy counting.

The library was made by PCR. TCRdb records Illumina HiSeq 4000 as the sequencer. Preparation of bulk TCR libraries followed a previously described approach, with the TCR primers listed in Table S5. The Qiagen AllPrep DNA/RNA kit was used to purify total RNA. Before analysis, reads from multiple sequencing runs of one library were combined. The published analysis was carried out like this. Reads were retained only if their TCR constant sequence matched exactly, and those retained reads were trimmed to 150 nt and grouped according to their 12-nt molecular barcodes. Reads in each barcode group were sub-clustered using a 15% Levenshtein threshold, and a quality-weighted consensus sequence was built for each RNA molecule. Non-functional sequences were filtered out, along with any lower-count sequence sitting one edit away from another sequence. Barcode sub-clusters with fewer than 20% of the maximum read count were removed, based on fitting two negative binomial distributions. TCRdb trimmed public reads at Q25 via fastp, called clones via MiXCR and kept in-frame beta chains. Merged by CDR3 protein, the rows form single entries marked with the most common genes and DNA. TCRdb, not the authors, supplied the V and J calls. This sample holds about 65,000 distinct CDR3 sequences; around 18% were observed only once. Approximately 1.5% of the sample lies in the top ten.

The research as a whole found: Around 2.8 recovered TCR RNA copies per cell were obtained by modeling, versus about ten by digital PCR, implying a capture efficiency of approximately 30%. A single cell's worth of spiked-in Jurkat TCR RNA was reported detectable even among one million naive CD8 T cells. Without barcode sub-clustering, chimeric consensus sequences inflated TCR diversity; chimeras reached as high as 47%. Naive libraries contained spiked-in Jurkat TCR RNA (10 copies' worth), which is not part of the donor repertoire. In CMV-specific effector cells, over 98% of molecules were held by clones above 20 RNA copies, whereas under 1% of molecules were held by such clones in naive cells. Identical TCR molecules sharing a barcode could cause highly expanded clone sizes to be underestimated.

For CDR1 and CDR2, the germline V gene lists MNHEY and SVGAGI. A distance of 12 bases separates the germline ends of V and J, which lose 0 bases and 0 bases respectively. From the cysteine up to the phenylalanine, the CDR3 has a length of 16 residues. The kept DNA is CDR3 alone, 48 bases in frame from the first base. Naive CD8 T cell libraries were made from approximately 22,000 to 940,000 sorted cells using 10%, 30% or 50% of purified RNA. Naive CD8 T cells, defined as CD8+CD4-CCR7+CD45RA+, were FACS-sorted into RLT Plus buffer on a BD FACSAria II. Approximately 9 TCR copies' worth of Jurkat RNA were spiked into roughly 20,000-1,000,000 naive CD8 T cell samples to test detection sensitivity. CD8 T cells were enriched with RosetteSep CD8+ T Cell Enrichment Cocktail and Ficoll-Paque, followed by ACK red cell lysis.

The TCR comes from a human donor in good health. Some libraries in this study had Jurkat cell RNA spiked in. Source material: naive CD8+ T cells from blood, with Jurkat cell RNA spiked in. The label giving this sample's cell subset or site can be read as: FACS-sorted CD8+CD4-CCR7+CD45RA+ naive T cells. Here the chain combines TRBV6-5 and TRBJ2-7; the D gene cannot be named for sure. The CDR3 reads as follows: CASSYSTGRNSYEQYF. The bases are TGTGCCAGCAGTTACTCGACTGGACGGAACTCCTACGAGCAGTACTTC.